This T cell receptor beta chain derives from a study of response to subunit inactivated influenza vaccine. The study, taken as a whole, reports: Authors suggested that a seasonal influenza vaccination recruits few new T cells each time.

Using its own MiXCR run on the RT-PCR reads, TCRdb lists one record per CDR3 protein. The table has some 850,000 distinct CDR3 sequences, less than 20% seen once. Concerning this clonotype itself: Its antigen is as yet unknown.

The germline V gene encodes CDR1 MDHEN and CDR2 SYDVKM. This CDR3 has 17 residues. V shed 6 bases, J shed 4 bases, and the junction held 14 bases outside the gene matches. The sequence came from a man in his fifties or sixties who received an inactivated influenza vaccine. Sample: PBMCs from blood, taken roughly 5 days after vaccination. The J gene is TRBJ2-1, the V gene TRBV28; 8 bases agree with TRBD2. DNA of the CDR3: TGTGCCAGCAGCCGCCTTAGGGCTAGCGGGTGGTACAATGAGCAGTTCTTC. The encoded protein is CASSRLRASGWYNEQFF.